This TCR beta chain was identified in a study of shared clonotypes between healthy human individuals. Notes on the study in general: The study drew on few donors, limiting represented genetic and exposure-history diversity.

As to this clone: Its antigen remains unidentified.

Deep-level settings were used for running the assay. In replicate PCRs of unsorted PBMC, 250 to 350 ng DNA, 31,000 or so T cell genomes, was used. Produced via immunoSEQ multiplex PCR; TCRdb's table is partial and in-frame only. Of fewer than 600,000 clones detected, around 79% appear once; the ten largest clones hold about 12%. V lost 8 bases and J lost 4; bases outside the gene matches: 12. This CDR3 has 15 amino acids. Germline V CDR1 and CDR2: LNHDA, SQIVND (reference sequence). The chain carries TRBV19 and TRBJ2-3; 7 bases are shared with TRBD2. Input material: PBMCs. This sequence originates from a woman aged 40 to 50 in good health. Some clones in this sample may be carry-over from other donors' samples. CDR3 nucleotide sequence: TGTGCCAGTCGGGAGAGGGGAGGGCGGTCAGATACGCAGTATTTT. Translating gives CASRERGGRSDTQYF.